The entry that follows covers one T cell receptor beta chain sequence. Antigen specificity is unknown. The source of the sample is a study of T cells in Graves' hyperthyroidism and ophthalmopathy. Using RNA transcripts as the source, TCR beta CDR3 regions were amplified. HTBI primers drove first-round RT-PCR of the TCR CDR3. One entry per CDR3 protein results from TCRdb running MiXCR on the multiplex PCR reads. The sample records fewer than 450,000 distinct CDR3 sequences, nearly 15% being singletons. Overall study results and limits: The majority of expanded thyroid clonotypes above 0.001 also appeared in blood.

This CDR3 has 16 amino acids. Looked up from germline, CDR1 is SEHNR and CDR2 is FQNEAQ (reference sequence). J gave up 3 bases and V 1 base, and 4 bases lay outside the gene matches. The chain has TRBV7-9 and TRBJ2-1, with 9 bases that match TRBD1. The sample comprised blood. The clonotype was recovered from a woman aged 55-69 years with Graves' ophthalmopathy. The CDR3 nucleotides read TGTGCCAGCAGCTTAGACCGACAGGGGGTCTACAATGAGCAGTTCTTC. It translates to CASSLDRQGVYNEQFF.